A selection of T cell receptor beta chains follows, all from one sample in a study of patients and donors after allogeneic stem cell transplantation. TCRdb passed the RT-PCR reads through MiXCR, listing each CDR3 protein once. Of about 150,000 distinct CDR3 sequences listed, approximately 40% are singletons. Sequenced: blood, either unsorted or a sorted T cell fraction (not recorded which). The source is a human donor who was either an allogeneic HSCT recipient or a stem cell or donor lymphocyte infusion donor (not recorded which). It is not recorded whose cells these are; they may come from a transplant donor. The CDR3 runs from the conserved cysteine through the conserved F or W. D genes are given only for firm matches. The size field is filled for only some rows; it gives once, few, many or a size class.

V gene,J gene,clone size,D gene,CDR3 protein,CDR3 DNA
TRBV6-5,TRBJ1-2,few,TRBD1,CASSTRDRESGYTF,TGTGCCAGCAGTACTCGGGACAGGGAAAGCGGCTACACCTTC
TRBV9,TRBJ1-1,many,NA,CASSVAGAVNTEAFF,TGTGCCAGCAGCGTAGCAGGGGCAGTGAACACTGAAGCTTTCTTT
TRBV6-6,TRBJ1-5,few,NA,CASSPWEDSNQPQHF,TGTGCCAGCAGCCCGTGGGAGGATAGCAATCAGCCCCAGCATTTT
TRBV20-1,TRBJ1-1,NA,NA,CSARDPAGNTEAFF,TGCAGTGCTAGAGATCCCGCGGGGAACACTGAAGCTTTCTTT
TRBV20-1,TRBJ2-1,NA,NA,CSARVGTTGSYNEQFF,TGCAGTGCTAGAGTGGGGACAACGGGCTCCTACAATGAGCAGTTCTTC
TRBV7-9,TRBJ1-1,NA,TRBD1,CASSFTGEEAFF,TGTGCCAGCAGCTTCACAGGGGAGGAAGCTTTCTTT
TRBV27,TRBJ1-1,NA,TRBD1,CASGRQGPMNTEAFF,TGTGCCAGCGGCCGACAGGGTCCCATGAACACTGAAGCTTTCTTT
TRBV5-1,TRBJ2-1,NA,TRBD2,CASSLGAGLPDNEQFF,TGCGCCAGCAGCTTGGGAGCGGGACTACCAGACAATGAGCAGTTCTTC
TRBV28,TRBJ1-6,NA,NA,CASTGRRVSYNSPLHF,TGTGCCAGCACCGGAAGAAGGGTTTCCTATAATTCACCCCTCCACTTT
TRBV12-3/TRBV12-4,TRBJ1-3,few,NA,CASSLPGNTIYF,TGTGCCAGCAGTTTGCCCGGAAACACCATATATTTT
TRBV28,TRBJ1-5,few,NA,CASSLVDRPQHF,TGTGCCAGCAGTCTAGTAGACCGGCCCCAGCATTTT
TRBV29-1,TRBJ2-1,NA,TRBD2,CSVGLAGRILENEQFF,TGCAGCGTTGGACTAGCGGGGCGTATCTTAGAGAATGAGCAGTTCTTC
TRBV7-9,TRBJ1-1,few,NA,CASSSRDSGEAFF,TGTGCCAGCAGCTCCCGGGACTCTGGTGAAGCTTTCTTT
TRBV7-6,TRBJ2-3,NA,NA,CASSSRGGTTDTQYF,TGTGCCAGCAGCTCCAGAGGGGGGACCACAGATACGCAGTATTTT
TRBV9,TRBJ1-6,few,TRBD1,CASSVGQPNSPLHF,TGTGCCAGCAGCGTGGGACAGCCTAATTCACCCCTCCACTTT
TRBV6-5,TRBJ1-1,few,NA,CASSYSTGMNTEAFF,TGTGCCAGCAGTTACTCCACAGGGATGAACACTGAAGCTTTCTTT
TRBV19,TRBJ1-1,NA,NA,CASSISTGSTEAFF,TGTGCCAGTAGTATTTCTACAGGGAGCACTGAAGCTTTCTTT
TRBV6-6,TRBJ1-5,NA,NA,CASSWLGGNQPQHF,TGTGCCAGCAGCTGGCTAGGAGGCAATCAGCCCCAGCATTTT
TRBV4-3,TRBJ2-3,NA,NA,CASSQGSRLTDTQYF,TGCGCCAGCAGCCAAGGATCCAGGCTCACAGATACGCAGTATTTT
TRBV20-1,TRBJ2-1,few,TRBD2,CSAFIRVAGGEQFF,TGCAGTGCCTTTATCAGGGTAGCGGGGGGTGAGCAGTTCTTC
TRBV20-1,TRBJ2-3,few,TRBD2,CSANPLAGGNTDTQYF,TGCAGTGCTAATCCCTTAGCGGGGGGGAACACAGATACGCAGTATTTT
TRBV7-3,TRBJ2-2,NA,NA,CASSDPELFF,TGTGCCAGCAGCGACCCGGAGCTGTTTTTT
TRBV29-1,TRBJ1-1,many,TRBD1,CSAHRGGQTEAFF,TGCAGCGCCCACAGGGGAGGGCAAACTGAAGCTTTCTTT
TRBV12-3/TRBV12-4,TRBJ1-2,few,TRBD1,CASSLVRTSTGIYGYTF,TGTGCCAGCAGTTTAGTCAGGACGTCGACAGGGATCTATGGCTACACCTTC
TRBV6-2/TRBV6-3,TRBJ2-7,NA,NA,CASSYAATNYEQYF,TGTGCCAGCAGTTACGCGGCCACAAACTACGAGCAGTACTTC
TRBV13,TRBJ1-5,NA,NA,CASSRDENQPQHF,TGTGCCAGCAGCCGGGACGAAAATCAGCCCCAGCATTTT
TRBV12-3/TRBV12-4,TRBJ1-2,few,TRBD1,CASSRQGEGYTF,TGTGCCAGCAGCCGACAGGGAGAAGGCTACACCTTC
TRBV5-1,TRBJ1-1,few,NA,CASSGPSLANTEAFF,TGCGCCAGCAGCGGGCCCTCCCTAGCGAACACTGAAGCTTTCTTT